This T cell receptor beta chain was recorded in a study of T-cell reconstitution after alpha-beta-depleted transplantation in children. Unique molecular identifiers were incorporated into the prepared TCRbeta library. MiXCR, run by TCRdb on the PCR reads, gives a single entry per CDR3 protein. The sample lists around 670,000 distinct CDR3 sequences, around 13% seen once, with 0.79% in the top ten. Notes on the study in general: T-cell counts and diversity at one year post-transplant came mainly from newly produced T cells. Reportedly, roughly two months post-transplant, alpha-beta T cells arose from several hundred expanded graft clones. Where some patients showed high TCRbeta diversity at day 60, it came from recipient T cells and thymic progenitors that had survived.

This CDR3 contains 14 residues. Germline lookup yields CDR1 MGHRA and CDR2 YSYEKL. V was clipped by 2 bases and J by 7 bases, with 12 bases between them. As regards this clonotype: The antigen remains unidentified.

Sequencing was performed on PBMCs, taken before TCRalphabeta/CD19-depleted stem cell transplant. The TCR was taken from a girl aged 2-10 years with congenital amegakaryocytic thrombocytopenia, due to receive a stem cell transplant. V and J are TRBV4-1 and TRBJ1-5; no definite D call. CDR3 loop: CASSQSASEQPQHF. The CDR3 bases are TGCGCCAGCAGCCAATCAGCCTCCGAGCAGCCCCAGCATTTT.